What follows are 27 T cell receptor beta chains derived from one specimen sequenced in a study of molecular identifiers for immune sequencing clone quantification. TCRdb independently ran MiXCR on the PCR reads; one entry per CDR3 protein. Among under 15,000 distinct CDR3 sequences, around 19% were seen once, and the ten largest hold 1.3% to 1.5%. Sequencing was performed on naive CD8+ T cells from blood, with Jurkat cell RNA spiked in. As to subset: FACS-sorted CD8+CD4-CCR7+CD45RA+ naive T cells. The receptors derive from a human donor in good health. Some libraries in this study had Jurkat cell RNA spiked in.

This clonotype is labeled medium-sized. CDR3 in amino acids: CASSLDLARDEQYF. In nucleotides, the CDR3 is TGCGCCAGCAGCTTGGACCTAGCGCGCGACGAGCAGTACTTC. The gene calls are TRBV5-1 and TRBJ2-7; a weak D match, TRBD2 (6 bases). The CDR3 contains 14 residues. Looked up from germline, CDR1 is SGHRS and CDR2 is YFSETQ. Trimming removed 0 bases at V and 5 bases at J, with 12 bases between.

As for this clonotype: Since the CDR3 does not end with the conserved phenylalanine or tryptophan, this likely comes from a read error. The chain recombines TRBV7-9 with TRBJ2-3, with 9 nucleotides matching TRBD2. The CDR3 spans 18 residues. The germline V gene encodes CDR1 SEHNR and CDR2 FQNEAQ (reference sequence). V was clipped by 4 bases and J by 4 bases; unmatched bases: 15. The CDR3, as DNA: TGTGCCAGCAGCTCAACCCGACTCGAGACTAGCGGCGCAGATACGCAGTATCTT. Translation gives CASSSTRLETSGADTQYL.

This clonotype was detected many times. V is TRBV27 and J is TRBJ1-6, with TRBD1 matching over 8 bases. Trimming cost V 7 bases and J 4 bases; bases outside gene matches: 12. This CDR3 has 17 residues. Germline V gene sequence: CDR1 MNHEY, CDR2 SMNVEV (reference sequence). For the CDR3, the DNA is TGTGCCAGCACCAAGGGACAGGCGTACCGATATAATTCACCCCTCCACTTT. Translating it yields CASTKGQAYRYNSPLHF.

This clonotype turned up a few times. CDR3 sequence (DNA): TGTGCCAGCAGTTACCCGGGGAATGAGCAGTTCTTC. Its protein is CASSYPGNEQFF. The genes are TRBV6-6 and TRBJ2-1, with D maybe TRBD2 (5 bases). From germline, CDR1 is MNHNY and CDR2 SVGAGI (reference sequence). Trimming removed 2 bases from V and 7 bases from J, with 6 bases in between. The CDR3 covers 12 residues.

This clonotype was seen at least ten times. No conserved phenylalanine or tryptophan ends this CDR3, so it is likely a read error. The V call is TRBV19, the J call TRBJ2-7, with unresolved D. The germline V and J ends were trimmed by 5 bases and 4 bases, with 18 bases remaining between them. Germline V gene lookup returns CDR1 LNHDA and CDR2 SQIVND (reference sequence). CDR3 length: 15 amino acids. CDR3 coding DNA: TGTGCCAGTAGTCCTTCCCATGCCGCTACTTACGAGCAGTACCTC. Its protein is CASSPSHAATYEQYL.

The rearrangement joins TRBV7-4 to TRBJ2-7; 7 bases are shared with TRBD1. Trimming cost V 5 bases and J 7 bases; bases outside gene matches: 14. There are 15 residues in the CDR3. Per germline, CDR1 SGHVT and CDR2 SQSDAQ. The CDR3 sequence is CASSRTRTGVSEQYF. As DNA, the CDR3 is TGTGCCAGCAGCCGCACCAGGACAGGAGTTTCAGAGCAGTACTTC.

Concerning this clonotype itself: It may be a read error: a sequence one base away is much more abundant. The chain joins TRBV28 to TRBJ1-5; 7 nucleotides match TRBD1. Germline CDR1 reads MDHEN; CDR2 reads SYDVKM. The CDR3 is 17 residues long. In DNA form, the CDR3 reads TGTGCCAGCAGTTTAGGGTCGACAGGGTTCCACGATCAGCCCCAGCGTTTT. Translating it yields CASSLGSTGFHDQPQRF.

This chain's CDR3 is CASSQDDRSSSYEQYF. The CDR3, as DNA: TGCGCCAGCAGCCAGGACGACAGGTCCAGCTCCTACGAGCAGTACTTC. V gene TRBV4-1 combines with J gene TRBJ2-7, with a tentative D call TRBD1 (6 bases). CDR3 length: 16 residues. Germline CDR1 reads MGHRA; CDR2 reads YSYEKL. V was shortened by 3 bases and J by 0 bases, with 15 bases between the two germline ends.

Ten or more counts support this clonotype. The V call is TRBV27, the J call TRBJ1-5; D might be TRBD1 (5 bases). V dropped 2 bases and J dropped 5 bases, with 10 bases sitting between them. The germline V gene has CDR1 MNHEY and CDR2 SMNVEV (reference sequence). The CDR3 has 14 amino acids. The CDR3 spells CASSLTGTHQPQHF. The CDR3 DNA reads as TGTGCCAGCAGTTTAACGGGGACGCATCAGCCCCAGCATTTT.

By share of the sample, this clonotype is medium-sized. The gene calls are TRBV28 and TRBJ2-3, with 7 bases identical to TRBD1. After removal of 6 bases from V and 5 bases from J, the junction contained 17 bases not matched to a gene. CDR3 length: 17 amino acids. CDR1 is MDHEN, CDR2 SYDVKM, per germline. The CDR3 region is CASSQITGDRWGDTQYF. The CDR3 DNA sequence: TGTGCCAGCAGCCAAATCACCGGGGACAGATGGGGAGATACGCAGTATTTT.

This clonotype qualifies as medium-sized. The chain couples TRBV7-8 to TRBJ2-1; 10 bases agree with TRBD1. The CDR3 spans 18 residues. Germline loops: CDR1 SGHVS, CDR2 FQNEAQ. V shed 2 bases and J 4 bases; nucleotides not matched to a gene: 11. CDR3 in DNA: TGTGCCAGCAGCTTATATCACCCGGACAGGGGGGAATACAATGAGCAGTTCTTC. Translation gives CASSLYHPDRGEYNEQFF.

This clonotype was found once. J is TRBJ1-2 and V is TRBV29-1; perhaps TRBD1 as D (5 bases). There are 16 residues in the CDR3. Germline V gene data show CDR1 as SQVTM and CDR2 as ANQGSEA. Trimming pared 4 bases from V and 2 bases from J, leaving 20 bases between. The chain's CDR3 is CSVVVWQGPLNYGYTF. CDR3 in DNA: TGCAGCGTTGTAGTTTGGCAGGGACCTTTAAACTATGGCTACACCTTC. The entire variable domain, with the rest obtained from reference TRBV29-1 and TRBJ1-2, is as follows: SAVISQKPSRDICQRGTSLTIQCQVDSQVTMMFWYRQQPGQSLTLIATANQGSEATYESGFVIDKFPISRPNLTFSTLTVSNMSPEDSSIYLCSVVVWQGPLNYGYTFGSGTRLTVV.

This clonotype was counted a few times. The chain combines TRBV12-3 or TRBV12-4 with TRBJ2-7, with 8 positions matching TRBD2. J was trimmed by 4 bases and V by 7 bases; bases with no gene match: 6. The CDR3 has 13 amino acids. CDR3 in amino acids: CASNSGIGYEQYF. The CDR3 nucleotides read TGTGCCAGCAATAGCGGGATAGGGTACGAGCAGTACTTC.

This clonotype was counted at least ten times. The chain recombines TRBV2 with TRBJ2-3, with D unclear. The CDR3 is 13 residues long. CDR1 is SNHLY and CDR2 is FYNNEI in the germline V gene. The V end lost 2 bases, the J end lost 0 bases, and 3 bases lay between the germline ends. The CDR3 DNA is TGTGCCAGCAGTGAAAGTAGCACAGATACGCAGTATTTT. Encoded protein: CASSESSTDTQYF.

The chain has TRBV20-1 and TRBJ2-7; TRBD2 aligns across 13 bases. This CDR3 is built from 15 residues. V was clipped by 2 bases and J by 2 bases; unmatched bases: 3. CDR1 is DFQATT and CDR2 is SNEGSKA in the germline V gene (reference sequence). As DNA, the CDR3 is TGCAGTGCTAGAACACTAGCGGGAGGGCCCTACGAGCAGTACTTC. Amino acids: CSARTLAGGPYEQYF.

This clonotype is medium-sized in the sample. The chain combines TRBV24-1 with TRBJ2-1; TRBD1 matches at 12 bases. V shed 4 bases and J 5 bases; nucleotides not matched to a gene: 5. From germline, CDR1 is KGHDR and CDR2 SFDVKD. The CDR3 runs to 16 residues. The CDR3 region has the DNA TGTGCCACCAGTGAGGTGGGACAGGGGGCGAACAATGAGCAGTTCTTC. Translating gives CATSEVGQGANNEQFF.

This rearrangement joins TRBV15 to TRBJ1-2; 7 positions agree with TRBD1. This CDR3 contains 16 residues. Germline trimming cut 3 bases from V and 4 bases from J; bases unmatched to any gene: 11. Germline-derived CDR1 and CDR2 are LNHNV and YYDKDF (reference sequence). The CDR3 coding sequence is TGTGCCACCAGCAGGGAACCGGGACAGCTTTTCTATGGCTACACCTTC. Residues: CATSREPGQLFYGYTF.

The sample holds a few counts of this clonotype. V usage is TRBV2 and J usage is TRBJ2-2; unclear D gene. This CDR3 contains 13 residues. The V gene lost 2 bases and the J gene lost 6 bases, with 7 bases spanning the gap. The germline gives CDR1 SNHLY, CDR2 FYNNEI. CDR3 sequence (DNA): TGTGCCAGCAGTGAAACGTACGCCGGGGAGCTGTTTTTT. Protein: CASSETYAGELFF.

This clonotype was detected many times. V and J are TRBV4-2 and TRBJ2-7, with D maybe TRBD2 (5 bases). CDR1 and CDR2 from the germline V gene are LGHNA and YNFKEQ. The CDR3 is 15 amino acids. Deletions cut 0 bases from V and 2 bases from J, with 11 bases between. For the CDR3, the DNA is TGTGCCAGCAGCCAAGAAATCGGGGATACCTACGAGCAGTACTTC. Translating it yields CASSQEIGDTYEQYF.

This clonotype is deemed medium-sized. The gene calls are TRBV20-1 and TRBJ2-6; D unclear. The CDR3 extends over 14 amino acids. Germline V gives CDR1 DFQATT, CDR2 SNEGSKA (reference sequence). Trimming pared 2 bases from V and 4 bases from J, leaving 9 bases between. The DNA of the CDR3 is TGCAGTGCTAGATCAGGCTCCGGGGCCAACGTCCTGACTTTC. Its protein is CSARSGSGANVLTF.

The V call is TRBV10-3, the J call TRBJ1-5, with D perhaps TRBD1 (6 bases). Per the germline V gene, CDR1 is ENHRY and CDR2 is SYGVKD. V was cut by 3 bases and J by 3 bases, with 12 bases left in between. The CDR3 totals 15 residues. Here the CDR3 DNA reads TGTGCCATCAGTGATGTCGCGGGGGCCAATCAGCCCCAGCATTTT. Residues: CAISDVAGANQPQHF.

This clonotype is medium-sized within its sample. The chain links TRBV4-1 to TRBJ2-2, with 14 bases identical to TRBD2. The CDR3 totals 19 residues. Looked up from germline, CDR1 is MGHRA and CDR2 is YSYEKL. The junction had 8 bases not matched to a gene; V was cut back by 3 bases and J by 2 bases. CDR3 protein: CASSQRLAGGPGNTGELFF. The CDR3 nucleotides read TGCGCCAGCAGCCAGAGACTAGCGGGAGGGCCGGGCAACACCGGGGAGCTGTTTTTT.

This clonotype was seen at least ten times. This rearrangement joins TRBV19 to TRBJ2-7; 8 nucleotides agree with TRBD2. V lost 3 bases, J lost 6 bases, and 7 bases stayed unmatched. The CDR3 runs to 14 residues. CDR1 LNHDA and CDR2 SQIVND come from the germline V gene (reference sequence). CDR3 region: CASSIPGLDSEQYF. The CDR3 DNA reads TGTGCCAGTAGTATCCCGGGACTAGATAGCGAGCAGTACTTC.

There are many counts of this clonotype. This chain connects TRBV3-1 to TRBJ2-5; 7 bases map to TRBD2. This CDR3 has 15 residues. Germline V gene data show CDR1 as LGHDT and CDR2 as YNNKEL (reference sequence). V trimming: 0 bases; J trimming: 4 bases; junction bases outside the gene matches: 5. CDR3 residues: CASSQDGRGGETQYF. DNA for the CDR3: TGTGCCAGCAGCCAAGATGGGAGGGGAGGAGAGACCCAGTACTTC.

A note on this clonotype: This may come from a read error, since a much larger clone is one base off. The CDR3 is CASSLLGQTSNQPQYF. The CDR3, as DNA: TGTGCCAGCAGCTTGTTAGGCCAGACTAGCAATCAGCCCCAGTATTTT. The chain carries TRBV5-6 and TRBJ1-5; 7 nucleotides line up with TRBD2. TRBJ2-3 matches the DNA end more closely, so the J call is doubtful. Germline V CDR1 and CDR2: SGHDT, YYEEEE. The CDR3 totals 16 residues.

This clonotype was observed at least ten times. The chain joins TRBV20-1 to TRBJ2-3; possible D gene TRBD1, 6 bases. This CDR3 is 16 amino acids long. Germline V gene data show CDR1 as DFQATT and CDR2 as SNEGSKA (reference sequence). V was clipped by 3 bases and J by 4 bases, with 20 bases between them. CDR3 sequence: CSASNRAEKWADTQYF. Here the CDR3 DNA reads TGCAGTGCTAGTAACAGGGCTGAAAAATGGGCAGATACGCAGTATTTT.

Points on this clonotype: This could be a read error, since a much larger clone is one nucleotide away. The chain carries TRBV4-1 and TRBJ2-1; D remains ambiguous. V gave up 2 bases and J gave up 5 bases, with 7 bases separating them. Germline lookup yields CDR1 MGHRA and CDR2 YSYEKL. This CDR3 spans 13 amino acids. In DNA form, the CDR3 reads TGCGCCAGCAGCCAATCAGCAAACAATGAGCAGTTCTTC. It specifies CASSQSANNEQFF.